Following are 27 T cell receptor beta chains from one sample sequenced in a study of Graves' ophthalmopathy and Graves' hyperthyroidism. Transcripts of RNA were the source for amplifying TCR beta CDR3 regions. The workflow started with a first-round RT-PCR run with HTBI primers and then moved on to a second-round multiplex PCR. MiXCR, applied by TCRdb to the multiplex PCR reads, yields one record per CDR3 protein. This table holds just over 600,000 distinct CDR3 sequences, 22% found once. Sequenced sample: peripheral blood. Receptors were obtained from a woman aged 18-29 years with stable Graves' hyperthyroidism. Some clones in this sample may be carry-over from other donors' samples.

CDR3 DNA: TGTGCCAGTAGTATAGAACGGCGGGCAAACATTCAGTACTTC. Translating it yields CASSIERRANIQYF. The gene calls are TRBV19 and TRBJ2-4, with D maybe TRBD2 (5 bases). The CDR3 runs 14 residues. Germline CDR1 and CDR2: LNHDA and SQIVND (reference sequence). Trimming shortened V by 0 bases and J by 6 bases, and 9 bases separated the two germline ends.

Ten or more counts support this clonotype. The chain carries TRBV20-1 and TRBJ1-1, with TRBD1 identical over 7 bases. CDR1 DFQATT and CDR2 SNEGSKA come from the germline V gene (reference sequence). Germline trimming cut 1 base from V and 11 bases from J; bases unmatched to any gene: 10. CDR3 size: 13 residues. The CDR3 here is CSARGGTAGVAFF. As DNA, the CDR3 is TGCAGTGCTAGAGGGGGGACAGCCGGGGTGGCTTTCTTT.

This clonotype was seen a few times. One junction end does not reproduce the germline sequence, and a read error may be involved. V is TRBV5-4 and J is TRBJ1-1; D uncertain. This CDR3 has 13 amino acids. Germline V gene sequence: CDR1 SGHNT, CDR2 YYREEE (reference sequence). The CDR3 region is CASSLVGNTEACF. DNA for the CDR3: TGTGCCAGCAGCTTGGTTGGGAACACTGAAGCTTGCTTT. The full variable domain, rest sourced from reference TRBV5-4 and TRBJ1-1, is ETGVTQSPTHLIKTRGQQVTLRCSSQSGHNTVSWYQQALGQGPQFIFQYYREEENGRGNFPPRFSGLQFPNYSSELNVNALELDDSALYLCASSLVGNTEACFGQGTRLTVV.

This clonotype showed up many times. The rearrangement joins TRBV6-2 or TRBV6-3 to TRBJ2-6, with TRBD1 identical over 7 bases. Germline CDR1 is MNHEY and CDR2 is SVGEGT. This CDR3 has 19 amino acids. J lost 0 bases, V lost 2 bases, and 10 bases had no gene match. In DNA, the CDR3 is TGTGCCAGCAGTTACGGGAAGGGGGCGCCGTTCTCTGGGGCCAACGTCCTGACTTTC. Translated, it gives CASSYGKGAPFSGANVLTF.

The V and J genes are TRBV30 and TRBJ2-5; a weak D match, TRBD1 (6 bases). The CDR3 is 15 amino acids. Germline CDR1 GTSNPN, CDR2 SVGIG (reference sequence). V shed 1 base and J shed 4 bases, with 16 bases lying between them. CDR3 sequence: CAWSEQTGWGETQYF. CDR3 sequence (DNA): TGTGCCTGGAGTGAGCAGACAGGTTGGGGAGAGACCCAGTACTTC.

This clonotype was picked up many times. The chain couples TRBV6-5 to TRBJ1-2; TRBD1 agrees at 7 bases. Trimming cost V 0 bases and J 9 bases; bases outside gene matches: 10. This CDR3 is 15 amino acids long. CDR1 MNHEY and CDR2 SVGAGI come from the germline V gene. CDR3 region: CASSYSRNRGESYTF. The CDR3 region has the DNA TGTGCCAGCAGTTACTCGAGAAACAGGGGAGAGAGCTACACCTTC.

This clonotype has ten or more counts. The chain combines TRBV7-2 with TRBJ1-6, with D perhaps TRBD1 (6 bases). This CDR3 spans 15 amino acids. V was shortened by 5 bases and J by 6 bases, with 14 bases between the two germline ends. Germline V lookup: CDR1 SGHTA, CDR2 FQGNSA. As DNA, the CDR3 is TGTGCCAGCAGCCTCAGGACAGCCCTTAATTCACCCCTCCACTTT. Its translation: CASSLRTALNSPLHF.

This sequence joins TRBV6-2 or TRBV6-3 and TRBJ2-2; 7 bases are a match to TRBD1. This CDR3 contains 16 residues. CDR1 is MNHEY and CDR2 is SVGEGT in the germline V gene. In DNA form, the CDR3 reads TGTGTCTGCACCAAACACCGGGCACAGGGGCCCGGGGAGCTGTTTTTT. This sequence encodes CVCTKHRAQGPGELFF.

The CDR3 protein is CASSEVGLAGGSGANVLTF. DNA for the CDR3: TGTGCCAGCAGTGAAGTAGGGCTAGCGGGAGGATCTGGGGCCAACGTCCTGACTTTC. This chain connects TRBV6-1 to TRBJ2-6, with 11 bases lining up with TRBD2. Germline assignment: CDR1 MNHNS and CDR2 SASEGT. This CDR3 has 19 residues. The trim removed 1 base at V and 1 base at J, leaving 6 bases unmatched.

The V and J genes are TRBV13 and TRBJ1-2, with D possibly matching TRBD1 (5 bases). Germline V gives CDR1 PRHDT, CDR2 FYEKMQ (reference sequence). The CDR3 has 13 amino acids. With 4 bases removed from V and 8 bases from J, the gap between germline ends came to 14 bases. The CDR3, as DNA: TGTGCCAGCAGCTGGGGGGACGGGCAAGGCTACACCTTC. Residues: CASSWGDGQGYTF.

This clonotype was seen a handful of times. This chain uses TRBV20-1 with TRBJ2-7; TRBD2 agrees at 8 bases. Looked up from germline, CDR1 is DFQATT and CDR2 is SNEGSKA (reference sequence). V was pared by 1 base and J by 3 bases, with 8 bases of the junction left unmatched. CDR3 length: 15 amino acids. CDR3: CSARVGGAGVYEQYF. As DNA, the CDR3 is TGCAGTGCTAGAGTAGGGGGAGCGGGGGTCTACGAGCAGTACTTC.

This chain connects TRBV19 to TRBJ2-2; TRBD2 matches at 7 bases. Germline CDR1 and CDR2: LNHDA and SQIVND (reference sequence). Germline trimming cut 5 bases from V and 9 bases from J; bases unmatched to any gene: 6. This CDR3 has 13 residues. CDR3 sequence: CASSVPGGRELFF. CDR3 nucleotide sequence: TGTGCCAGTAGTGTTCCGGGGGGACGGGAGCTGTTTTTT.

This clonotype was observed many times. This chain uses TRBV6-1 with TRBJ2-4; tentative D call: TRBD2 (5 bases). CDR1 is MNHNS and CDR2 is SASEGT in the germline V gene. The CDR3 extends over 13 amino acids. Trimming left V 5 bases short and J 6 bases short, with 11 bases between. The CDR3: CASSPGIINIQYF. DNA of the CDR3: TGTGCCAGCAGTCCCGGGATTATAAACATTCAGTACTTC.

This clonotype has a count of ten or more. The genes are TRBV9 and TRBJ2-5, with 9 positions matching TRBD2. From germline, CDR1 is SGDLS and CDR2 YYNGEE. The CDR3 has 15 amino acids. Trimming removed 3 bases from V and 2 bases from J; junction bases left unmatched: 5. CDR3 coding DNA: TGTGCCAGCAGCGCCGCTAGCGGGGTACAAGAGACCCAGTACTTC. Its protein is CASSAASGVQETQYF.

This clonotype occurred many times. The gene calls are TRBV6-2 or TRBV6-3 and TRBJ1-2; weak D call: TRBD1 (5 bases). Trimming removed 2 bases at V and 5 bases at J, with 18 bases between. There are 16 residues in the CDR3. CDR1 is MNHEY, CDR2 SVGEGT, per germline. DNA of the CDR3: TGTGCCAGCAGTTACGGCCAGGACAAACGTAGATATGGCTACACCTTC. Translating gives CASSYGQDKRRYGYTF.

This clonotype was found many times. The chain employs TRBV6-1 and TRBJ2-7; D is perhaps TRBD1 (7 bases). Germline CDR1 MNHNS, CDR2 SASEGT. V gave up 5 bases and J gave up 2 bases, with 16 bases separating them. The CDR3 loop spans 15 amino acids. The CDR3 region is CASSRTGGQTYEQYF. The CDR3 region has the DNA TGTGCCAGCAGTCGTACCGGGGGACAGACCTACGAGCAGTACTTC.

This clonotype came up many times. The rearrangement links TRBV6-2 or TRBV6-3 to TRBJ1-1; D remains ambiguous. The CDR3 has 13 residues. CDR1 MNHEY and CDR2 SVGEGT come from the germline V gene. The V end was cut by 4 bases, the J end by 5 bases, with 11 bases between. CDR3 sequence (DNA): TGTGCCAGCAGTTCATGGTCGGGTACTGAAGCTTTCTTT. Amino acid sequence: CASSSWSGTEAFF.

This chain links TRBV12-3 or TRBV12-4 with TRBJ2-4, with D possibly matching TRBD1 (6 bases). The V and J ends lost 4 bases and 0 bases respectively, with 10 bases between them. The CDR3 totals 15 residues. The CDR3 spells CASSWDKEAKNIQYF. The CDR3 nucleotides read TGTGCCAGCAGTTGGGACAAAGAAGCCAAAAACATTCAGTACTTC.

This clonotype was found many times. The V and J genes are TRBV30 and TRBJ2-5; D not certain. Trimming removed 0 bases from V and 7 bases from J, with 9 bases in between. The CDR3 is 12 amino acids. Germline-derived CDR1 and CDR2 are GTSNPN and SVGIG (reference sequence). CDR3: CAWSVTWGTQYF. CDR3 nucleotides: TGTGCCTGGAGTGTTACGTGGGGGACCCAGTACTTC.

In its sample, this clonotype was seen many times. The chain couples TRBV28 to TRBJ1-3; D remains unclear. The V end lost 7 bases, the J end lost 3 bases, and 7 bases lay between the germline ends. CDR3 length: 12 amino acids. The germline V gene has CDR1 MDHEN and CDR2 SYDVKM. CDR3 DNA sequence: TGTGCCAGCAAGTCAGTTGGAAACACCATATATTTT. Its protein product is CASKSVGNTIYF.

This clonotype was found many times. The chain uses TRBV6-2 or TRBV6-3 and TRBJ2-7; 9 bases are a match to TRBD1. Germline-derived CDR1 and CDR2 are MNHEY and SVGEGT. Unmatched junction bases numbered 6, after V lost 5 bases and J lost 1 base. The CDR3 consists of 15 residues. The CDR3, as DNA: TGTGCCAGCAGTCACCCGGGACAGGGATCCTACGAGCAGTACTTC. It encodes CASSHPGQGSYEQYF.

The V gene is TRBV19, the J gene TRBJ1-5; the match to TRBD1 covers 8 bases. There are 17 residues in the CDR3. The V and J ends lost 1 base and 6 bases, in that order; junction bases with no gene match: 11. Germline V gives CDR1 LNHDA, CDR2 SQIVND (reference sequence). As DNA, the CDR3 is TGTGCCAGTAGTATAGTGCCTAGGGCAGGGGGCCTTCAGCCCCAGCATTTT. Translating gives CASSIVPRAGGLQPQHF.

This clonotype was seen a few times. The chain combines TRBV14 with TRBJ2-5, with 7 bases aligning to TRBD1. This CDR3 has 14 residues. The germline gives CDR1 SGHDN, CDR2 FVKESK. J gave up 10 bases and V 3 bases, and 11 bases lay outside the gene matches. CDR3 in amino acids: CASSQNTGTVGQYF. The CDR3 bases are TGTGCCAGCAGCCAGAACACCGGGACAGTGGGCCAGTACTTC.

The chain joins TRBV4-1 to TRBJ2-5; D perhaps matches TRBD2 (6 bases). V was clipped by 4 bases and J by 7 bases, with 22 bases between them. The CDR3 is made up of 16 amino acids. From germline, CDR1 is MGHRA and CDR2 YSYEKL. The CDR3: CASSPAVRGGGVTQYF. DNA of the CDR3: TGCGCCAGCAGCCCAGCCGTCCGGGGAGGTGGAGTGACCCAGTACTTC.

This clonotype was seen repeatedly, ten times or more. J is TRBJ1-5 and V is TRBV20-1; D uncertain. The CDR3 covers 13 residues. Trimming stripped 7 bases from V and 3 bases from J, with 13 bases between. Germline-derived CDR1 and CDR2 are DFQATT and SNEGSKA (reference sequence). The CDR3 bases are TGCAGTGGTACAGACTCATTCAATCAGCCCCAGCATTTT. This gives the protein CSGTDSFNQPQHF.

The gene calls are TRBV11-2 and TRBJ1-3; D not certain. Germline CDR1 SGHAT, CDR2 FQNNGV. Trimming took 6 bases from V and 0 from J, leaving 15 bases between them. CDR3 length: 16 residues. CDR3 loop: CASRAVGRFSGNTIYF. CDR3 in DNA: TGTGCCAGCAGAGCGGTGGGTAGATTCTCTGGAAACACCATATATTTT.

The CDR3 reads CSARRHALDSNQPQHF. In DNA, the CDR3 is TGCAGTGCTAGAAGGCACGCCTTGGATAGCAATCAGCCCCAGCATTTT. The chain uses TRBV20-1 and TRBJ1-5; D is unresolved. Trimming pared 2 bases from V and 0 bases from J, leaving 14 bases between. This CDR3 spans 16 amino acids. Germline V gene data show CDR1 as DFQATT and CDR2 as SNEGSKA (reference sequence).